Listed below are T cell receptor beta chains from one sample, sequenced in a study of T-cell memory formation after mild COVID-19. TCRdb re-called the 5' RACE reads through MiXCR, storing one row per CDR3 protein. Of around 150,000 distinct CDR3 sequences detected, around 13% appear once; the ten largest clones hold roughly 13%. Material: PBMCs or a T cell subset sorted from them (not recorded which). The receptors here all came from an adult woman who had mild COVID-19 (a few samples of this study predate the infection). Cell type and time point are not known. CDR3s include the opening cysteine and the closing phenylalanine or tryptophan. A D gene is named only where the DNA matches it firmly. Clone size is not always given. Where it is, it says once, few, many or a class for expanded clones.

- - TRBJ2-3 TRBV5-1 CASTESGTDTQYF TGCGCCAGCACTGAAAGTGGAACAGATACGCAGTATTTT
TRBD2 - TRBJ2-1 TRBV28 CASSTPGLDYNEQFF TGTGCCAGCAGCACCCCGGGACTAGATTACAATGAGCAGTTCTTC
- - TRBJ1-2 TRBV6-5 CASSYSGRDGVYTF TGTGCCAGCAGTTACTCGGGGCGCGACGGGGTCTACACCTTC
- many TRBJ2-3 TRBV12-3/TRBV12-4 CASMPSGDTQYF TGTGCCAGCATGCCTTCGGGAGATACGCAGTATTTT
- - TRBJ2-3 TRBV24-1 CATSGAGWADTQYF TGTGCCACCAGTGGTGCCGGATGGGCAGATACGCAGTATTTT
- - TRBJ1-1 TRBV7-9 CASSYPGLGNTEAFF TGTGCCAGCAGCTATCCCGGGCTTGGGAACACTGAAGCTTTCTTT
TRBD2 - TRBJ2-1 TRBV14 CASSQLLGGYNEQFF TGTGCCAGCAGCCAATTACTCGGGGGGTACAATGAGCAGTTCTTC
TRBD2 few TRBJ2-2 TRBV20-1 CSARPAGGSTGELFF TGCAGTGCTAGACCAGCGGGAGGATCTACCGGGGAGCTGTTTTTT
TRBD2 few TRBJ2-1 TRBV18 CASSPGLAGLNEQFF TGTGCCAGCTCACCGGGACTAGCGGGTTTAAATGAGCAGTTCTTC
- few TRBJ2-2 TRBV12-3/TRBV12-4 CASSLQGHVSGELFF TGTGCCAGCAGTTTACAGGGGCACGTATCCGGGGAGCTGTTTTTT
TRBD1 - TRBJ2-2 TRBV12-3/TRBV12-4 CASQGSLHRGVVPELFF TGTGCCAGCCAGGGCTCCCTACACAGGGGAGTGGTGCCCGAGCTGTTTTTT
- - TRBJ2-6 TRBV27 CASSPPPSTGANVLTF TGTGCCAGCAGTCCACCGCCTAGTACTGGGGCCAACGTCCTGACTTTC
- many TRBJ2-7 TRBV7-9 CASSLADYEQYF TGTGCCAGCAGCTTAGCCGACTACGAGCAGTACTTC
- few TRBJ2-2 TRBV5-6 CASSFTGGGELFF TGTGCCAGCAGCTTCACAGGAGGGGGGGAGCTGTTTTTT
TRBD1 - TRBJ2-1 TRBV7-8 CASSTRQGSNEQFF TGTGCCAGCAGCACCAGACAGGGTAGTAATGAGCAGTTCTTC
- few TRBJ2-1 TRBV7-9 CASSLAEFYNEQFF TGTGCCAGCAGCTTAGCGGAATTCTACAATGAGCAGTTCTTC
TRBD1 few TRBJ2-7 TRBV7-9 CASSLEQGTYEQYF TGTGCCAGCAGCTTAGAACAGGGGACCTACGAGCAGTACTTC
- - TRBJ2-6 TRBV18 CASSPGTGSVLTF TGTGCCAGCTCACCCGGGACGGGGAGCGTCCTGACTTTC
- - TRBJ1-5 TRBV12-3/TRBV12-4 CASSPSHGEPQHF TGTGCCAGCAGTCCCTCACATGGAGAGCCCCAGCATTTT
- few TRBJ1-4 TRBV29-1 CSVDSGKGDEKLFF TGCAGCGTTGACTCCGGAAAGGGCGATGAAAAACTGTTTTTT
- few TRBJ2-1 TRBV12-3/TRBV12-4 CASSSRDPRYNEQFF TGTGCCAGCAGTTCCCGGGACCCGAGATACAATGAGCAGTTCTTC
- - TRBJ2-1 TRBV19 CASSIPARYSYNEQFF TGTGCCAGTAGTATACCCGCCAGGTACTCCTACAATGAGCAGTTCTTC
TRBD2 - TRBJ2-7 TRBV29-1 CSAGSGDYEQYF TGCAGCGCGGGTAGCGGGGATTACGAGCAGTACTTC
- - TRBJ1-1 TRBV7-8 CASSLVPGAAVGEAFF TGTGCCAGCAGCTTAGTTCCGGGGGCGGCAGTGGGCGAAGCTTTCTTT
TRBD1 - TRBJ2-7 TRBV24-1 CATSESGTAPEGEQYF TGTGCCACCAGTGAGTCAGGGACAGCCCCCGAGGGCGAGCAGTACTTC
TRBD1 few TRBJ1-1 TRBV3-1 CASRSRGPVLTEAFF TGTGCCAGCAGGTCCAGGGGGCCAGTGTTAACTGAAGCTTTCTTT
- few TRBJ1-2 TRBV7-9 CASSLGPRVYGYTF TGTGCCAGCAGCTTAGGACCTAGGGTCTATGGCTACACCTTC
- few TRBJ1-6 TRBV25-1 CASSPTGKRYSPLHF TGTGCCAGCAGCCCTACAGGGAAGAGGTATTCACCCCTCCACTTT
TRBD2 few TRBJ2-3 TRBV6-5 CASSYSRTSGSTDTQYF TGTGCCAGCAGTTACTCCCGGACTAGCGGGAGCACAGATACGCAGTATTTT
TRBD1 - TRBJ2-7 TRBV5-1 CASSQTGGRYEQYF TGCGCCAGCAGTCAAACAGGGGGCAGGTACGAGCAGTACTTC
- few TRBJ2-5 TRBV29-1 CSVAWRDGQYF TGCAGCGTTGCGTGGAGGGATGGCCAGTACTTC
TRBD2 few TRBJ2-1 TRBV15 CATSRDLLAGEEQFF TGTGCCACCAGCAGAGATCTCCTAGCGGGGGAGGAGCAGTTCTTC
- few TRBJ2-1 TRBV12-3/TRBV12-4 CASSFATYNEQFF TGTGCCAGCAGTTTCGCCACATACAATGAGCAGTTCTTC
- few TRBJ2-7 TRBV9 CASSAGSRAEQYF TGTGCCAGCAGCGCGGGGTCCCGCGCCGAGCAGTACTTC
- few TRBJ2-3 TRBV28 CASSLLSGVIDTQYF TGTGCCAGCAGTTTATTGTCCGGGGTAATTGATACGCAGTATTTT
TRBD1 - TRBJ1-4 TRBV6-2/TRBV6-3 CASSYVLGQGTTNEKLFF TGTGCCAGCAGTTACGTGTTAGGACAGGGTACAACTAATGAAAAACTGTTTTTT
- - TRBJ2-1 TRBV5-1 CASSSPNEQFF TGCGCCAGCAGCTCCCCCAATGAGCAGTTCTTC
- - TRBJ2-2 TRBV14 CASSHGGYTGELFF TGTGCCAGCAGCCACGGGGGTTACACCGGGGAGCTGTTTTTT
TRBD1 many TRBJ2-7 TRBV5-1 CASSSQQISGTGYEQYF TGCGCCAGCAGCTCGCAACAGATCTCCGGGACAGGCTACGAGCAGTACTTC
TRBD2 - TRBJ2-1 TRBV5-1 CARMKSGGASDEQFF TGCGCCAGGATGAAGAGCGGGGGGGCCTCGGATGAGCAGTTCTTC
TRBD1 - TRBJ1-1 TRBV12-3/TRBV12-4 CASSLLTGLNTEAFF TGTGCCAGCAGTTTACTGACAGGGTTGAACACTGAAGCTTTCTTT
TRBD1 - TRBJ1-6 TRBV10-3 CAISERQGRENSPLHF TGTGCCATCAGTGAAAGACAGGGTCGAGAGAATTCACCCCTCCACTTT
- - TRBJ2-6 TRBV20-1 CSAYKDSGANVLTF TGCAGTGCCTACAAGGACTCTGGGGCCAACGTCCTGACTTTC